This TCR beta chain was retrieved from a study of T cell responses to AZD1222 COVID-19 vaccine (dated by TCRdb to the early 2020s). With regard to the full study: A total of 230 to 250 trial participants underwent TCR sequencing, of whom about 210 received two doses of AZD1222 and about 25 received two doses of the MenACWY control vaccine. Trial participants were enrolled into age subgroups of 18-55, 56-69 and 70-plus years, which contained roughly 150, 30 and 60 TCR-sequenced participants, respectively. What the study reported, not specific to this receptor: The 56-69-year group was small, and its depth increase did not reach significance, likely because of low power. Only six AZD1222 recipients were SARS-CoV-2 seropositive at baseline, limiting conclusions about previously exposed vaccinees. Because no day 14 peak-response samples were available, the repertoires could be characterized only after the peak T cell response. Most participants were white British and females outnumbered males, and the authors suggested that clonal diversity may have been underestimated. Epitopes outside the regions mutated in the B.1.351 and B.1.1.7 variants were reportedly recognized by nearly half of the unique spike-specific TCRs. Spike-specific TCR breadth and depth rose significantly after two AZD1222 doses compared with day 0 and with MenACWY recipients. The vaccine-associated CD4 TCRs covered the entire spike protein, and the dominant responses fell in regions 160-218 and 743-854.

The intended sense of this specimen's time point label: about 28 days (+/-7) after the second vaccine dose. AZD1222 recipients with second doses at about 4 weeks or about 12 weeks were pooled, because spike-specific TCR depth and breadth did not differ between schedules. Vaccinee samples came from UK trials COV001 and COV002, including a single-blind randomized controlled phase 2/3 trial of AZD1222 (ChAdOx1 nCoV-19) in healthy adults. Trial participant PBMC samples were collected at day 0 and day 28 after the second dose for TCRbeta chain sequencing. CDR1 and CDR2, per the germline V gene, are SGHTA and FQGNSA. V loses 5 bases, J loses 0 bases, and the germline ends lie 11 bases apart. The cysteine opens and the phenylalanine closes a CDR3 of 15 amino acids. Of the read, only the CDR3 DNA is kept; its 45 bases are in frame from base 1. Concerning this clone: Its antigen remains undetermined. Per-base quality was not reported, and no clone a single base away is much larger than it.

The CDR3 regions of human TCRbeta chains were analyzed by immunosequencing. Per the source publication's procedure: TCRs in the repertoires were compared against a reference library of SARS-CoV-2-specific TCRs that had been generated with the MIRA antigen-specificity platform. Breadth was defined as the fraction of unique TCRs that were SARS-CoV-2-associated, and depth was defined as the fraction of total T cells that were SARS-CoV-2-associated. Using the MIRA data, every spike-specific TCR was mapped to the spike region that the TCR reacted to and assigned to either a CD4 or a CD8 class. Log10-transformed breadth and depth values were compared by one-way ANOVA with Sidak's multiple comparisons tests. TCRdb holds this immuneACCESS table with in-frame rearrangements only. Some clones are missing; in checked studies, unresolved V genes explain under half, and the rest has no known cause. V and J calls plus clone size are reproduced from that table; the DNA served to infer D and trimming. Recorded for this sample are more than 150,000 clones; roughly 91% of them occurred a single time. The ten largest clones capture around 26% of the sample.

The rearranged segments are TRBV7-2 and TRBJ1-3; TRBD1 is a weak D gene call, 5 bases matching. Sample: peripheral blood, taken 28 days after the second AZD1222 dose. The TCR comes from an adult who received the AZD1222 COVID-19 vaccine. CDR3 protein: CASSPWGFSGNTIYF. The DNA sequence is TGTGCCAGCAGCCCTTGGGGGTTCTCTGGAAACACCATATATTTT.